This note documents a single T cell receptor (beta chain) sequence. This clonotype appeared a few times. Its antigen is unknown. Within one base of it there is no much larger clone, and no base qualities were kept. This entry comes from a study of T cell repertoires in cytomegalovirus infection (dated by TCRdb to the late 2010s). Describing the broader study: Because public TCR beta signatures pointed to carriage of CMV infection together with the matching HLA type, the HLA type of each donor mattered for the analysis.

Findings and caveats that apply to the study as a whole: The ex vivo response was dominated by HLA-C-restricted CMV-specific TCR beta clonotypes, and the single most frequent clonotype in two of eight donors was supplied by these HLA-C-restricted clonotypes. Cumulative frequency of public TCR beta family members discriminated carriers of CMV infection plus the relevant HLA type in this cohort and an independent roughly 320-donor cohort.

CDR1 and CDR2 were assigned from the germline V gene as MDHEN and SYDVKM. Trimming removed 3 bases from V and 3 bases from J; the gene matches leave 6 bases unexplained. The CDR3 covers 15 residues, taking in both the cysteine and the phenylalanine. Just CDR3 DNA is preserved here, 45 bases in frame from base 1. Sequencing was performed on an Illumina HiSeq 1500. The public reads were reprocessed in TCRdb via fastp at Q25 and MiXCR, keeping in-frame beta chains. When rows share a CDR3 protein, they turn into one entry using the most common DNA and genes. The sample table contains hundreds of thousands of distinct CDR3 sequences; only one count was recorded for about a sixth of them. The top ten clones comprise more than 10% of the sample.

Sequencing input: PBMCs. Recombination linked TRBV28 to TRBJ2-7; a stretch of 9 junction bases matches TRBD1. This sequence originates from a human donor in good health (CMV status not recorded). Some clones in this sample may be carry-over from other donors' samples. The nucleotide sequence is given as TGTGCCAGCAGTTTCACCGGGACAGGGAGCTACGAGCAGTACTTC. Protein translation: CASSFTGTGSYEQYF.